These 6 T cell receptor beta chains were sequenced from one sample in a study of blood T cell repertoires in COVID-19. Some clones are missing from TCRdb's copy, which holds only in-frame ones; the method was immunoSEQ multiplex PCR. The table records some 190,000 clones, 70% to 90% of them present only once. The sample was peripheral blood. The receptors derive from a woman aged 80 or older with acute or convalescent COVID-19.

The chain is built from TRBV7-2 and TRBJ2-7; 7 bases map to TRBD2. Germline lookup yields CDR1 SGHTA and CDR2 FQGNSA. With 4 bases clipped from V and 7 bases from J, the junction kept 7 bases outside the gene matches. This CDR3 spans 13 amino acids. CDR3 DNA sequence: TGTGCCAGCAGCTCAGGACCCGGGAGGGAGCAGTACTTC. This encodes CASSSGPGREQYF.

This chain joins TRBV6-2 or TRBV6-3 and TRBJ2-5, with 8 bases that match TRBD2. CDR3 length: 15 amino acids. The germline CDR1 and CDR2 sequences are MNHEY and SVGEGT. With V trimmed by 2 bases and J by 4 bases, 6 bases remained unmatched. CDR3 region: CASSYGAGDVETQYF. The CDR3 nucleotides read TGTGCCAGCAGTTACGGAGCGGGAGACGTAGAGACCCAGTACTTC.

CDR3 bases: TGTGCCAGCAGTTTTTTAACAGGGGGCTATGGCTACACCTTC. Amino acids: CASSFLTGGYGYTF. V is TRBV27 and J is TRBJ1-2, with 8 bases identical to TRBD1. The V gene's germline CDR1 is MNHEY and CDR2 SMNVEV (reference sequence). This CDR3 is built from 14 residues. Unmatched junction bases numbered 4, after V lost 3 bases and J lost 4 bases.

The genes are TRBV3-1 (or the pseudogene TRBV3-2) and TRBJ1-4; 9 nucleotides align to TRBD1. Germline V gives CDR1 LGHDT, CDR2 YNNKEL (reference sequence). With 2 bases clipped from V and 3 bases from J, the junction kept 4 bases outside the gene matches. The CDR3 is 16 residues long. CDR3 residues: CASSQLWDRANEKLFF. DNA of the CDR3: TGTGCCAGCAGCCAACTCTGGGACAGGGCTAATGAAAAACTGTTTTTT.

The table lists this clone with a few counts. The CDR3 sequence is CASRQGGTDTQYF. CDR3 nucleotides: TGTGCCAGCAGGCAGGGGGGCACAGATACGCAGTATTTT. The V and J genes are TRBV6-5 and TRBJ2-3, with 7 positions matching TRBD1. Germline CDR1 MNHEY, CDR2 SVGAGI. The CDR3 spans 13 residues. V trimming: 6 bases; J trimming: 1 base; junction bases outside the gene matches: 1.

The chain has TRBV27 and TRBJ1-6; 7 bases line up with TRBD1. J lost 10 bases, V lost 7 bases, and 19 bases had no gene match. Germline assignment: CDR1 MNHEY and CDR2 SMNVEV (reference sequence). This CDR3 has 17 residues. The CDR3: CASKPYRGLGIYSPLHF. CDR3 DNA: TGTGCCAGCAAACCCTACAGGGGTTTAGGTATTTACTCACCCCTCCACTTT.